The 3 T cell receptor beta chains presented below share a single source sample, sequenced in a study of T cells in narcolepsy. Assay used: immunoSEQ multiplex PCR; TCRdb lists only in-frame clones, some missing. The repertoire includes 20,000 to 30,000 clones, roughly 62% of them detected once, and approximately 12% sits in the top ten. Sequencing input: memory (CD45RA-) CD4+ T cells from blood. The receptors here all came from a human donor in good health.

This sequence joins TRBV7-3 and TRBJ1-4; D gene unclear. Germline loops: CDR1 SGHTA, CDR2 FQGTGA. The ends were cut back, 2 bases at V and 7 bases at J, with 5 bases in the middle. This CDR3 contains 12 residues. Here the CDR3 DNA reads TGTGCCAGCAGCTTATTGTTTGAAAAACTGTTTTTT. Protein: CASSLLFEKLFF.

J is TRBJ1-3 and V is TRBV28, with D uncertain. Germline lookup yields CDR1 MDHEN and CDR2 SYDVKM. Trimming left V 6 bases short and J 6 bases short, with 15 bases between. CDR3 length: 14 residues. DNA for the CDR3: TGTGCCAGCAGCCCAGGCCCGGTCGAAAACACCATATATTTT. It codes for CASSPGPVENTIYF.

The DNA of the CDR3 is TGTGCCAGCAGTTTGCTTGGTACCAATTCACCCCTCCACTTT. Translating it yields CASSLLGTNSPLHF. The chain couples TRBV28 to TRBJ1-6; D not resolved. Germline V gives CDR1 MDHEN, CDR2 SYDVKM. The CDR3 covers 14 residues. V gave up 3 bases and J gave up 7 bases, with 10 bases separating them.